This TCR beta chain was recovered during a study of T-cell reconstitution after alpha-beta-depleted transplantation in children. Deletions cut 5 bases from V and 2 bases from J, with 18 bases between. The CDR3 contains 17 residues. This clonotype was picked up a small number of times. Unique molecular identifiers were used to barcode this TCRbeta library. One entry per CDR3 protein, called by TCRdb with MiXCR from the PCR reads. The sample consists of about 1,000,000 distinct CDR3 sequences, under 30% of them appearing once. The sample in question was PBMCs, mostly from graft donor cells, obtained 360 days after TCRalphabeta/CD19-depleted stem cell transplant. The sequence came from a boy in the first two years of life who had a stem cell transplant for SCID, so the T cells may come from the graft donor. V usage is TRBV12-3 or TRBV12-4 and J usage is TRBJ1-4; maybe TRBD1 (6 bases). The CDR3 bases are TGTGCCAGCAGTAGAAACGACAGGACGCACACTAATGAAAAACTGTTTTTT. It translates to CASSRNDRTHTNEKLFF.